This T cell receptor (beta chain) derives from a study of blood T cell repertoires in COVID-19. The wider study: Samples representing acute and convalescent COVID-19 were sourced from the United States, Italy and Spain. T cells, B-cell-depleted T cells, or PBMCs provided the cDNA or gDNA that served as material.

Authors' analysis steps: Using reference gene primer amplification, nucleated cell counts were estimated. This table comes from immunoSEQ multiplex PCR, and its TCRdb copy is limited to in-frame clones, with some not included. V, J and clone size are taken as reported in that table, and D and trimming were inferred from the DNA itself. The sample records about 46,000 clones, around 83% being singletons. The CDR3 covers 17 residues. The sequenced sample was peripheral blood. The chain carries TRBV21-1 and TRBJ2-5; no check of the table's D call, TRBD1, against the DNA was made. TRBV21-1 is a documented pseudogene. This TCR derives from an elderly woman with acute or convalescent COVID-19. CDR3 coding DNA: TGTGCCAGCAGAAAAAAGACAGGAATGACCGCCCGCGAGACCCAGTACTTC. Translated, it gives CASRKKTGMTARETQYF.